This TCR beta chain was captured by sequencing in a study of OX40 agonist ivuxolimab in advanced cancers. At the level of the whole study: Ivuxolimab, which targeted the costimulatory receptor OX40 (CD134), was an agonistic, fully human IgG2 monoclonal antibody. Among the approximately 50 dose-escalation patients, 19 had hepatocellular carcinoma, approximately 15 melanoma, 9 renal cell carcinoma and 9 head and neck cancer. Patients were allowed to have had prior anti-PD-1, anti-PD-L1 or anti-CTLA-4 therapy, and around 40% of the dose-escalation patients had previously received checkpoint inhibitors. The paper covers the monotherapy dose-escalation part of the phase I ivuxolimab trial, which included N of about 51 patients. Peripheral TCRbeta sequencing was intended to test whether TCR sequence diversity was altered and clonal T-cell expansion was caused by ivuxolimab. Intravenous ivuxolimab was administered to patients every 2 weeks at six dose levels: 0.01, 0.1, 0.3, 1.5, 3 and 10 mg/kg. A male proportion of roughly 80% and a mean age of around 60 years, ranging from roughly 23 to 80, were recorded for the dose-escalation cohort. Partial responses occurred in three dose-escalation patients, of whom one had hepatocellular carcinoma and two had cutaneous melanoma.

What the work shows at the level of the full study, not this receptor alone: At doses from 0.1 to 3.0 mg/kg, clonal expansion was seen in both CD4+ and CD8+ blood T cells between baseline and week 6. Low levels of normalized T-cell clonal expansion were also shown by some nonresponding patients. After ivuxolimab, more expanded clones were found on average in CD8+ T cells than in CD4+ T cells. In the 0.1-3.0 mg/kg groups, partial responders had among the lowest normalized peripheral clonal expansion, particularly in CD8+ T cells. The antigen specificity of the peripheral T cells that underwent clonal expansion was not determined.

Genomic DNA was isolated from the sorted cells so that the TCRbeta CDR3 region could be sequenced. The immunoSEQ Assay was used to sequence the TCRbeta CDR3 regions. TCRdb holds this immuneACCESS table with in-frame rearrangements only. Some clones are missing; in checked studies, unresolved V genes explain under half, and the rest has no known cause. This sample is represented by tens of thousands of clones; approximately 70% of them were singletons. About 20% of the sample comes from the top ten. According to the germline V gene, CDR1 reads SGDLS and CDR2 reads YYNGEE. Relative to germline, V is missing 4 bases and J is missing 2 bases, with 8 bases of the junction outside any gene match. The CDR3 numbers 18 residues from cysteine through phenylalanine. The read is trimmed to its CDR3 DNA, 54 bases read in frame from base 1. On this clone: The clone's antigen remains unknown. Per-nucleotide qualities are absent, and no much larger clonotype sits a single base away.

The trial excluded patients who had a history of autoimmune disease or were on systemic immunosuppression. In every dose cohort, peripheral blood was drawn for TCR sequencing at baseline, cycle 4 day 1, and cycle 7 day 1. Samples were obtained from an open-label, multicenter, first-in-human phase I dose-escalation trial of ivuxolimab. The trial enrolled adults with locally advanced or metastatic head and neck squamous cell, hepatocellular, melanoma or renal cell carcinoma. Before TCR sequencing, CD4+ and CD8+ T cells were separately sorted from peripheral blood. The origin of this receptor is an adult with an advanced solid tumor such as melanoma, head and neck, liver or kidney cancer. This specimen was CD4+ or CD8+ T cells sorted from blood, taken in a trial of the OX40 agonist ivuxolimab. The sequence links TRBV9 to TRBJ2-3; 15 bases in the middle match TRBD2. Here is the DNA: TGTGCCAGCAGCCTTGGACTAGCGGGGGGGCCAATCACAGATACGCAGTATTTT. Translated, it gives CASSLGLAGGPITDTQYF.